The 18 T cell receptor beta chains in this list originate from one sample, sequenced in a study of technical replicates of blood from a handful of donors. Profiling relied on immunoSEQ multiplex PCR, and the TCRdb table lists in-frame clones only, not all of them. The sample carries 65,000 to 95,000 clones, around 86% recorded once. The specimen sequenced was PBMCs. The receptors derive from a human donor in good health. Some clones in this sample may be carry-over from other donors' samples.

The V gene is TRBV6-4, the J gene TRBJ2-7; weak D call: TRBD2 (6 bases). Trimming stripped 0 bases from V and 9 bases from J, with 9 bases between. This CDR3 is built from 12 residues. Looked up from germline, CDR1 is MRHNA and CDR2 is SNTAGT. The DNA for the CDR3 is TGTGCCAGCAGTGACTCCTGGAGGGTGCAGTACTTC. It specifies CASSDSWRVQYF.

The CDR3 region has the DNA TGTGCCAGCAGTGGAACAGGGGGGTACGGCTACACCTTC. It is translated as CASSGTGGYGYTF. The chain employs TRBV2 and TRBJ1-2; 8 nucleotides agree with TRBD1. V lost 4 bases and J lost 8; bases outside the gene matches: 6. Per germline, CDR1 SNHLY and CDR2 FYNNEI. CDR3 length: 13 residues.

The chain combines TRBV25-1 with TRBJ2-7; the D gene is possibly TRBD1 (5 bases). Trimming shortened V by 4 bases and J by 1 base, and 8 bases separated the two germline ends. Germline values: CDR1 MGHDK, CDR2 SYGVNS. The CDR3 has 13 residues. CDR3 residues: CASSVTASYEQYF. DNA for the CDR3: TGTGCCAGCAGTGTGACAGCGTCCTACGAGCAGTACTTC.

This rearrangement joins TRBV21-1 to TRBJ2-7; TRBD2 was called by the table and not checked on the DNA. TRBV21-1 counts as a pseudogene. This CDR3 is built from 18 residues. The CDR3 DNA reads as TGTGCCAGCAAGATACCGGGACTAGCGTCCAGGAGCTCCTACGAGCAGTACTTC. Its protein product is CASKIPGLASRSSYEQYF.

The V gene is TRBV4-1, the J gene TRBJ2-5; D uncertain. The CDR3 runs 15 residues. Trimming removed 0 bases at V and 1 base at J, with 9 bases between. Germline V CDR1 and CDR2: MGHRA, YSYEKL. CDR3 in amino acids: CASSQDEQAQETQYF. The CDR3 DNA sequence: TGCGCCAGCAGCCAAGATGAGCAGGCCCAAGAGACCCAGTACTTC.

The genes are TRBV27 and TRBJ1-5; D possibly corresponds to TRBD1 (6 bases). This CDR3 is built from 16 residues. CDR1 MNHEY and CDR2 SMNVEV come from the germline V gene (reference sequence). V was trimmed by 6 bases and J by 2 bases, leaving 17 bases between them. The chain's CDR3 is CASSSLRGQGNQPQHF. CDR3 in DNA: TGTGCCAGCAGCTCTCTTAGGGGACAAGGCAATCAGCCCCAGCATTTT.

This clone was recorded only once. The rearrangement joins TRBV9 to TRBJ1-4, with D maybe TRBD1 (6 bases). CDR1 SGDLS and CDR2 YYNGEE come from the germline V gene. V lost 0 bases to trimming and J lost 4 bases, with 16 bases between them. CDR3 size: 17 residues. The DNA for the CDR3 is TGTGCCAGCAGCGTAGCTCCGGACAGTGAAGATAATGAAAAACTGTTTTTT. As protein: CASSVAPDSEDNEKLFF.

The chain couples TRBV19 to TRBJ2-1, with 9 bases identical to TRBD1. The J segment lost 6 bases and the V segment lost 8 bases, leaving 8 bases of the junction unmatched. Germline loops: CDR1 LNHDA, CDR2 SQIVND (reference sequence). The CDR3 runs 14 residues. CDR3 nucleotide sequence: TGTGCCAGTGAACAGGGGGCGCAGGGCAATGAGCAGTTCTTC. Residues: CASEQGAQGNEQFF. Full variable domain (rest looked up from reference TRBV19 and TRBJ2-1): DGGITQSPKYLFRKEGQNVTLSCEQNLNHDAMYWYRQDPGQGLRLIYYSQIVNDFQKGDIAEGYSVSREKKESFPLTVTSAQKNPTAFYLCASEQGAQGNEQFFGPGTRLTVL.

V and J are TRBV30 and TRBJ2-7; tentative D call: TRBD1 (6 bases). From germline, CDR1 is GTSNPN and CDR2 SVGIG (reference sequence). This CDR3 has 13 residues. Deletions cut 5 bases from V and 4 bases from J, with 15 bases between. In DNA, the CDR3 is TGTGCCTGGTCCCTGGGGACACTTTACGAGCAGTACTTC. This sequence encodes CAWSLGTLYEQYF. Together with reference TRBV30 and TRBJ2-7, the CDR3 gives the full variable domain: SQTIHQWPATLVQPVGSPLSLECTVEGTSNPNLYWYRQAAGRGLQLLFYSVGIGQISSEVPQNLSASRPQDRQFILSSKKLLLSDSGFYLCAWSLGTLYEQYFGPGTRLTVT.

The chain uses TRBV7-8 and TRBJ2-3, with a weak D call TRBD2 (5 bases). CDR3 length: 15 residues. Germline V CDR1 and CDR2: SGHVS, FQNEAQ. The V end was cut by 5 bases, the J end by 5 bases, with 17 bases between. In DNA, the CDR3 is TGTGCCAGCAGCCCTAGGGCTAGCTTGGGAGATACGCAGTATTTT. The encoded protein is CASSPRASLGDTQYF.

The genes are TRBV11-2 and TRBJ2-7, with D possibly being TRBD2 (5 bases). Trimming stripped 5 bases from V and 0 bases from J, with 17 bases between. In germline, CDR1 is SGHAT, CDR2 FQNNGV. The CDR3 has 16 residues. The CDR3, as DNA: TGTGCCAGCAGCCGTCCGGGATGGTCTAGCTCCTACGAGCAGTACTTC. It codes for CASSRPGWSSSYEQYF.

The J gene is TRBJ2-5, the V gene TRBV6-5; 9 bases are a match to TRBD2. Trimming took 7 bases from V and 4 from J; bases not matched to a gene: 10. The germline V gene encodes CDR1 MNHEY and CDR2 SVGAGI. The CDR3 covers 15 residues. In DNA form, the CDR3 reads TGTGCCAGCAAGTCTTCAGCGGGAGGAGGAGAGACCCAGTACTTC. Encoded protein: CASKSSAGGGETQYF.

This clone was picked up one time. The chain combines TRBV4-2 with TRBJ2-2, with TRBD2 identical over 10 bases. CDR3 length: 16 residues. CDR1 is LGHNA, CDR2 YNFKEQ, per germline. Trimming at V came to 1 base and at J to 5 bases, leaving 4 bases not matched to a gene. The CDR3 DNA follows: TGTGCCAGCAGCCAAGGAACTAGCGGGACGACCGGGGAGCTGTTTTTT. This sequence encodes CASSQGTSGTTGELFF.

V is TRBV7-3 and J is TRBJ2-1; perhaps TRBD1 as D (6 bases). V lost 0 bases, J lost 2 bases, and 17 bases lay in between. Germline V gene data show CDR1 as SGHTA and CDR2 as FQGTGA. The CDR3 loop spans 18 amino acids. CDR3 in DNA: TGTGCCAGCAGCTTAACGGCAAACCCACAGGGAGCCTACAATGAGCAGTTCTTC. Translation gives CASSLTANPQGAYNEQFF.

CDR3 in DNA: TGCAGCGCCGGTTGGACTAGCGGCTACGAGCAGTACTTC. Encoded protein: CSAGWTSGYEQYF. V is TRBV29-1 and J is TRBJ2-7; 10 bases agree with TRBD2. The CDR3 loop spans 13 amino acids. Germline V gene lookup returns CDR1 SQVTM and CDR2 ANQGSEA. With 7 bases clipped from V and 3 bases from J, the junction kept 6 bases outside the gene matches.

V and J are TRBV19 and TRBJ2-4; TRBD1 is a possible D gene (5 bases). V gave up 5 bases and J gave up 0 bases, with 11 bases separating them. Germline values: CDR1 LNHDA, CDR2 SQIVND (reference sequence). The CDR3 sequence is 15 residues long. CDR3 sequence reads: CASSLDSQAKNIQYF. The CDR3 region has the DNA TGTGCCAGTAGTCTCGACAGCCAAGCCAAAAACATTCAGTACTTC.

The J gene is TRBJ1-3, the V gene TRBV29-1; no reliable D call. The germline CDR1 and CDR2 sequences are SQVTM and ANQGSEA. V was clipped by 6 bases and J by 4 bases, with 10 bases between them. The CDR3 extends over 12 amino acids. CDR3 protein: CSVRIQGNTIYF. The CDR3 coding sequence is TGCAGCGTAAGAATACAGGGAAACACCATATATTTT.

The chain has TRBV11-2 and TRBJ1-2; TRBD1 matches at 8 bases. The germline gives CDR1 SGHAT, CDR2 FQNNGV. The CDR3 loop spans 15 amino acids. With V trimmed by 6 bases and J by 8 bases, 14 bases remained unmatched. The CDR3 sequence is CASRYAGQAGNGYTF. The CDR3 DNA follows: TGTGCCAGCAGGTACGCGGGACAGGCGGGGAACGGCTACACCTTC.